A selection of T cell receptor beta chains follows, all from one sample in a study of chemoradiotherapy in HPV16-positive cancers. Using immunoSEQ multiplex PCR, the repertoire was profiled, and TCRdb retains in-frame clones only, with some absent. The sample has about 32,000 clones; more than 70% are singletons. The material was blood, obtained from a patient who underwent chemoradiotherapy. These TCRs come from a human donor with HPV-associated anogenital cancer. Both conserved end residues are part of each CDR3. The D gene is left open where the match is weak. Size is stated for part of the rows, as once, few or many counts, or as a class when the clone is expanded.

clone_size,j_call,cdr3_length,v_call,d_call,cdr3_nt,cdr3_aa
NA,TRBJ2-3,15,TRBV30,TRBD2,TGTGCCTGGAGCCTAACGGGAGGGGGGGACCATACGCAGTATTTT,CAWSLTGGGDHTQYF
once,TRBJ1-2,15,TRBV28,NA,TGTGCCAGCAGCAAAAGGGGGGGGTCGAACTATGGCTACACCTTC,CASSKRGGSNYGYTF
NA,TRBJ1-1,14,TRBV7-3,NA,TGTGCCAGCAGCCACGCCGTCCAGGGAGGTCTAGCTTTCTTT,CASSHAVQGGLAFF
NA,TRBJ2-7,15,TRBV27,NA,TGTGCCAGCAGTCCGGCTGGGGGGTCTGCGGGCGAGCAGTACTTC,CASSPAGGSAGEQYF
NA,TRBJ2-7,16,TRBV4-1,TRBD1,TGCGCCAGCAGCCAAGTTTCCGGGCAGGGGGCAAGCGAGCAGTACTTC,CASSQVSGQGASEQYF
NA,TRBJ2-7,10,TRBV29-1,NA,TGCAGCGGCGGCGACTACGAGCAGTACTTC,CSGGDYEQYF
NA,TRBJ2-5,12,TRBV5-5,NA,TGTGCCAGCAGCTTGGCATTAGAGACCCAGTACTTC,CASSLALETQYF
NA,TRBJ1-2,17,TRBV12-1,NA,TGTGCCAGCAGCCCCGCGGGTCGAACGGATACTGGCTATGGCTACACCTTC,CASSPAGRTDTGYGYTF
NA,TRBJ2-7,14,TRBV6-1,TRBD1,TGTGCCAGCCAAAAGTTGACAGGGGAGGCCGAGCAGTACTTC,CASQKLTGEAEQYF
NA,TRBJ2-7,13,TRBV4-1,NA,TGCGCCAGCAGCCAAGCCCAGGGCTACGAGCAGTACTTC,CASSQAQGYEQYF
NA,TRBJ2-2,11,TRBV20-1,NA,TGCCTTAAGCAATCCACCGGGGAGCTGTTTTTT,CLKQSTGELFF
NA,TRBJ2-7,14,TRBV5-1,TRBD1,TGCGCCAGCAGCTTACAGGGGAGTCCTGACGAGCAGTACTTC,CASSLQGSPDEQYF
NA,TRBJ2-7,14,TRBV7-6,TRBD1,TGTGCCAGCAGCCTCACGGGACAGTCCTACGAGCAGTACTTC,CASSLTGQSYEQYF
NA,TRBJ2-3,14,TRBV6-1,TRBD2,TGTGCCACCGCGCTAGCGGAGAGCACAGATACGCAGTATTTT,CATALAESTDTQYF